This T cell receptor (beta chain) was sequenced for a study of T cells after yellow fever vaccination. Using its own MiXCR run on the 5' RACE reads, TCRdb lists one record per CDR3 protein. The table lists some 390,000 distinct CDR3 sequences, 6.2% of them singletons. This clonotype has only a few counts. V was shortened by 4 bases and J by 1 base, with 15 bases between the two germline ends. Germline-derived CDR1 and CDR2 are LGHDT and YNNKEL (reference sequence). The CDR3 is 16 amino acids. The chain recombines TRBV3-1 with TRBJ2-3; D call uncertain. The starting material was PBMCs, obtained 5 days after the yellow fever booster vaccination. This sequence was found in a man aged 25 to 45 who received the YFV17D yellow fever vaccine. The CDR3 DNA reads as TGTGCCAGCAGCCCTGCTTGGAATCGGGGCACAGATACGCAGTATTTT. Protein sequence: CASSPAWNRGTDTQYF.